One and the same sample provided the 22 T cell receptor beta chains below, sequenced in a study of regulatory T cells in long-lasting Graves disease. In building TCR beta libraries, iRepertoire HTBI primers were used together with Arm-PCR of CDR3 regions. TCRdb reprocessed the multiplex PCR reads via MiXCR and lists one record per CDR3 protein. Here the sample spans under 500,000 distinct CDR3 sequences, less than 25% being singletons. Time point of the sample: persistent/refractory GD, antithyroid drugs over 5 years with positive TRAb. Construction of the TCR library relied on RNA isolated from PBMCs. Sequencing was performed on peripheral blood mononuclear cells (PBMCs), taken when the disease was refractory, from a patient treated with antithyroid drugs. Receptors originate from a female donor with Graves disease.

The CDR3 loop reads CASSYTGGDTQYF. In DNA form, the CDR3 reads TGTGCCAGCAGTTACACGGGAGGGGATACGCAGTATTTT. The J gene is TRBJ2-3, the V gene TRBV6-5, with 8 bases that match TRBD2. The CDR3 has 13 residues. Germline values: CDR1 MNHEY, CDR2 SVGAGI. The V segment lost 2 bases and the J segment 6 bases; nucleotides outside the gene matches: 1.

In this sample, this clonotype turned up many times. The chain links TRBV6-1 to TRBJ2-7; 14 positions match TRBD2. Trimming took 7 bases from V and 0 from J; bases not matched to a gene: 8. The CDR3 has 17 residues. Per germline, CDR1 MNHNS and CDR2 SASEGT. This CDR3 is CASILGLAGGNSYEQYF. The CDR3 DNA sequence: TGTGCCAGCATCCTCGGACTAGCGGGAGGTAACTCCTACGAGCAGTACTTC.

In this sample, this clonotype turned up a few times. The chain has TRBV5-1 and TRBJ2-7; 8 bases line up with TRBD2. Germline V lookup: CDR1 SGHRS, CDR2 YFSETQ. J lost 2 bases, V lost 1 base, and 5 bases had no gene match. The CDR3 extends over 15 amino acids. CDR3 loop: CASSLYGLAAYEQYF. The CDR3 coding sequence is TGCGCCAGCAGCTTGTACGGACTAGCAGCCTACGAGCAGTACTTC.

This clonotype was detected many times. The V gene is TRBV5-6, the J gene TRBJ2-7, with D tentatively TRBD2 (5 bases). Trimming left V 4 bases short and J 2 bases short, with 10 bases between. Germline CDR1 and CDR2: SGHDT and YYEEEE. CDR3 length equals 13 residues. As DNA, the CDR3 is TGTGCCAGCAGCATGGACTCCACCTACGAGCAGTACTTC. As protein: CASSMDSTYEQYF.

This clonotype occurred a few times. The CDR3 DNA sequence: TGTGCCAGCAGTTTAACGTTTAGCTCTGGAAACACCATATATTTT. This encodes CASSLTFSSGNTIYF. V is TRBV27 and J is TRBJ1-3; no reliable D call. CDR1 MNHEY and CDR2 SMNVEV come from the germline V gene (reference sequence). The CDR3 contains 15 residues. V was shortened by 2 bases and J by 0 bases, with 8 bases between the two germline ends.

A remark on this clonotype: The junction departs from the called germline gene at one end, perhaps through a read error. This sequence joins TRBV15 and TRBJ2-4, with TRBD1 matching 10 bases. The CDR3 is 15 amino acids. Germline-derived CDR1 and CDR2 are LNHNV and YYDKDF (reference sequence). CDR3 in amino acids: CATSGDRGTGAGGYF. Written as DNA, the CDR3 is TGTGCCACCAGCGGAGATCGGGGGACAGGGGCGGGTGGGTACTTC.

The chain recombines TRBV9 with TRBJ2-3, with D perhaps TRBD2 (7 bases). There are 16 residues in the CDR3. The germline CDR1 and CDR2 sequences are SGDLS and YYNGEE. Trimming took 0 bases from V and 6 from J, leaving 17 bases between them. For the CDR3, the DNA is TGTGCCAGCAGCGTAGAGGGGGGAGGGGTTAGGGATACGCAGTATTTT. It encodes CASSVEGGGVRDTQYF. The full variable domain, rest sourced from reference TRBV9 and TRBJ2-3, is DSGVTQTPKHLITATGQRVTLRCSPRSGDLSVYWYQQSLDQGLQFLIQYYNGEERAKGNILERFSAQQFPDLHSELNLSSLELGDSALYFCASSVEGGGVRDTQYFGPGTRLTVL.

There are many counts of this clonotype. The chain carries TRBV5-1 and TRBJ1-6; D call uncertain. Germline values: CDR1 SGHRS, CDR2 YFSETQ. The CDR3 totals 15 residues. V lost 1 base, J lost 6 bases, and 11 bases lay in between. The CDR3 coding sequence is TGCGCCAGCAGCTTGCAGCCCGAGGGTAATTCACCCCTCCACTTT. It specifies CASSLQPEGNSPLHF.

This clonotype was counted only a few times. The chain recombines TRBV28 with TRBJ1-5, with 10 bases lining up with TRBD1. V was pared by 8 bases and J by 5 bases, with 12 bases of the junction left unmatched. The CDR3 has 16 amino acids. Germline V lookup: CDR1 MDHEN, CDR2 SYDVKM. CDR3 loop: CASPPRRQGAYQPQHF. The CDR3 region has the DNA TGTGCCAGCCCCCCAAGGAGACAGGGGGCTTATCAGCCCCAGCATTTT. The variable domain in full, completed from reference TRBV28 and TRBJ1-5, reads DVKVTQSSRYLVKRTGEKVFLECVQDMDHENMFWYRQDPGLGLRLIYFSYDVKMKEKGDIPEGYSVSREKKERFSLILESASTNQTSMYLCASPPRRQGAYQPQHFGDGTRLSIL.

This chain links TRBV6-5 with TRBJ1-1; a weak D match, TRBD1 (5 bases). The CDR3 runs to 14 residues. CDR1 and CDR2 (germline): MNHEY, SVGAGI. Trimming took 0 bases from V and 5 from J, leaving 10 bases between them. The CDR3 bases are TGTGCCAGCAGTTACTCGGGGCCGGGAACTGAAGCTTTCTTT. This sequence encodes CASSYSGPGTEAFF.

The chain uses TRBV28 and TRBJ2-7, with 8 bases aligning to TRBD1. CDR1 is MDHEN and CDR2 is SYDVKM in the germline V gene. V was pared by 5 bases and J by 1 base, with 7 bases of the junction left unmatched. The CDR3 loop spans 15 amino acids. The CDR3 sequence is CASSNGQGASYEQYF. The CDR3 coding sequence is TGTGCCAGCAGTAATGGTCAGGGGGCATCCTACGAGCAGTACTTC.

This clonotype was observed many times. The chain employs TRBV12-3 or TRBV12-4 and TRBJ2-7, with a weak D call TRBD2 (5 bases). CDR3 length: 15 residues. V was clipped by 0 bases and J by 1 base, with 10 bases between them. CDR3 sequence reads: CASSLAGDLSYEQYF. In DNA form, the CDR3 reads TGTGCCAGCAGTTTAGCGGGAGATCTTTCCTACGAGCAGTACTTC.

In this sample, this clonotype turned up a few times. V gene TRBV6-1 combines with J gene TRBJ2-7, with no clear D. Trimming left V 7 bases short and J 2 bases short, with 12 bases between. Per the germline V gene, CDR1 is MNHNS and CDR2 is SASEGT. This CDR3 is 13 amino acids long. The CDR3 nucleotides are TGTGCCAGCAAAAGAACAGCTGCCTACGAGCAGTACTTC. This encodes CASKRTAAYEQYF.

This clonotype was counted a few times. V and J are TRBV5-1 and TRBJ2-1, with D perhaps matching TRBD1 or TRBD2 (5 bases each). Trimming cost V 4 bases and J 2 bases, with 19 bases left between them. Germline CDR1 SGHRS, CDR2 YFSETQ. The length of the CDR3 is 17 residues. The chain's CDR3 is CASSPLSDGTTYNEQFF. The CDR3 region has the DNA TGCGCCAGCAGCCCGCTATCAGACGGGACGACCTACAATGAGCAGTTCTTC.

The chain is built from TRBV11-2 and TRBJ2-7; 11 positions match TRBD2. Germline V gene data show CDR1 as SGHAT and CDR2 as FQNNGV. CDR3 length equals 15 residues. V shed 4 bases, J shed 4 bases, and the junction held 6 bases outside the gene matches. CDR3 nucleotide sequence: TGTGCCAGCAGCTCCCCTCCTAGCGGGAGGTACGAGCAGTACTTC. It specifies CASSSPPSGRYEQYF.

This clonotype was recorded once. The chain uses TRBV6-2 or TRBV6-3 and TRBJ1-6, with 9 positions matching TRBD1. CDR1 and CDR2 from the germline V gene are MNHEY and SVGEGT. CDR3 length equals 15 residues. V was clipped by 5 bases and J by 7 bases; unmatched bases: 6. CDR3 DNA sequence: TGTGCCAGCAGTGACCTCGGACAGGGGAATTCACCCCTCCACTTT. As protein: CASSDLGQGNSPLHF.

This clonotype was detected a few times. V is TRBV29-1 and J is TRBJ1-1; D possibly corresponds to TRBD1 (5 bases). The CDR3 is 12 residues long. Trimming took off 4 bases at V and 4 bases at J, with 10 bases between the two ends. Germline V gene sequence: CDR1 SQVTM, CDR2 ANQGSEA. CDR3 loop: CSVVTAGTEAFF. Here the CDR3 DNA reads TGCAGCGTTGTGACAGCGGGCACTGAAGCTTTCTTT.

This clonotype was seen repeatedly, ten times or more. CDR3 protein: CASSSRDGWNTEAFF. The CDR3 DNA sequence: TGTGCCAGCAGTTCAAGGGACGGATGGAACACTGAAGCTTTCTTT. The rearrangement links TRBV28 to TRBJ1-1; weak D call: TRBD1 (5 bases). V was cut by 4 bases and J by 1 base, with 13 bases left in between. The CDR3 length is 15 residues. Germline V gene lookup returns CDR1 MDHEN and CDR2 SYDVKM.

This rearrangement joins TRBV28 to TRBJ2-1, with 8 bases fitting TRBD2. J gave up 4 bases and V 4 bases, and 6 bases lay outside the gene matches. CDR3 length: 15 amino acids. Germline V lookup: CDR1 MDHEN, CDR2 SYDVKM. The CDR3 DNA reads TGTGCCAGCAGTTCCTATAGCGGGAAGTACAATGAGCAGTTCTTC. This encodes CASSSYSGKYNEQFF. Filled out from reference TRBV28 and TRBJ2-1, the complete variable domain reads DVKVTQSSRYLVKRTGEKVFLECVQDMDHENMFWYRQDPGLGLRLIYFSYDVKMKEKGDIPEGYSVSREKKERFSLILESASTNQTSMYLCASSSYSGKYNEQFFGPGTRLTVL.

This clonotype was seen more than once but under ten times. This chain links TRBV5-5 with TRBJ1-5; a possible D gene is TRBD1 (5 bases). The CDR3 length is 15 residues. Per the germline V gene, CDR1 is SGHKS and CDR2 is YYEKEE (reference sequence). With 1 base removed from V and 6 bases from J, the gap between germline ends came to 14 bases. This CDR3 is CASSLRSRVGQPQHF. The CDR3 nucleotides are TGTGCCAGCAGCTTGCGTTCCAGGGTCGGTCAGCCCCAGCATTTT.

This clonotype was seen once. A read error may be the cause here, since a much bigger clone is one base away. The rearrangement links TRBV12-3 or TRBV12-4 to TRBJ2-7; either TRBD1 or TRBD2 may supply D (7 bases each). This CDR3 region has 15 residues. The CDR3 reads CAGSPRAGGAYEQYF. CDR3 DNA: TGTGCCGGCAGTCCACGGGCAGGGGGGGCCTACGAGCAGTACTTC.

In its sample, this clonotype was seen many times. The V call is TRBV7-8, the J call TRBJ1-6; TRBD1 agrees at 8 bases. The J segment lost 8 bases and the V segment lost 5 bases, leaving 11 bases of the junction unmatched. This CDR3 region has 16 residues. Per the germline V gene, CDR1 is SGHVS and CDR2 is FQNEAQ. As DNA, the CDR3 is TGTGCCAGCAGCCCCGACCCGGGACAGGTTTATTCACCCCTCCACTTT. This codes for CASSPDPGQVYSPLHF.